This entry is about one T cell receptor beta chain. Its specific antigen is unknown. No much larger clone is present one base from it, and per-base qualities are unavailable. The sample belongs to a study of T cell clonotyping in hematopoietic cell transplantation (dated by TCRdb to the early 2020s). Looking at the study overall: Pretransplant recipient samples were obtained after cytoreduction. Patient recruitment ran from 2015 to early 2017, and follow-up continued until September 2020 or death. In the study, around 130 blood samples were gathered from a few dozen consecutive transplant recipients and their related donors.

Summary of the overall study and its limitations: A decrease in recipient TCR diversity was observed after transplant, and a progressive increase in pathologically expanded clonotypes was seen from day 30 to day 180. Sample size was limited, and cells were not sorted, so CD4 and CD8 repertoire contributions could not be separated. Just a small fraction of recipient repertoires overlapped with donor repertoires, and more than 95% appeared de novo at the given depth. Broader posttransplant TCR repertoire diversity was predicted by donor and pretransplant recipient Inverse Simpson Index values.

The sample's time point label is to be understood as: recipient sample about 28 days before transplant, after cytoreduction. Blood from recipients was drawn about 28 days before transplant and again at days 30, 100 and 180 after transplant. Nuclei Lysis Solution was used to extract genomic DNA from fresh or cryopreserved unfractionated peripheral blood mononuclear cells. Based on the germline V gene, the CDR1 and CDR2 sequences are SGHTA and FQGTGA. The CDR3 contains 14 residues, cysteine and phenylalanine counted. Of all the DNA, just the CDR3 is kept, 42 bases in frame from base 1. Unmatched junction bases come to 10, with V trimmed by 4 bases and J by 8 bases. With the immunoSEQ assay, which is a bias-controlled multiplex PCR relying on V- and J-specific primers, TCR beta CDR3 regions were amplified from genomic DNA. In a second PCR step, a proprietary barcode and Illumina adapter sequences were attached to the CDR3 amplicons. CDR3 libraries were sequenced on an Illumina MiSeq instrument. Regarding the original processing steps: immunoSEQ Analyzer 3.0 was used for export and quality control, with R Bioconductor and Immunarch used for downstream analyses. Only productive rearrangements in the normalized downsampled data set went into calculating the repertoire metrics. In the normalized cohort, a clonotype counted as pathologically expanded if the clonotype was larger than 5 templates. Repertoire diversity was measured with the Inverse Simpson Index. The non-normalized data set was used for CMV-specificity analyses so that all clonotypes could be captured. As stored in TCRdb, this immuneACCESS dataset retains in-frame rearrangements with V and J assigned. A fraction of the clones does not appear; measured against another copy, unresolved V genes explain less than half of the discrepancy, and the remainder lacks a known reason. V and J calls and clone size are those listed in that table; D and trimming were worked out from the DNA. The sample table lists tens of thousands of clones, around 84% of them with a count of one. The leading ten clones occupy approximately 3% of the sample.

The receptor's source is a man in his sixties with acute myeloid leukemia. Some clones in this sample may be carry-over from other donors' samples. The rearranged segments are TRBV7-3 and TRBJ1-2; TRBD1 matches 7 bases in the middle. The sample was peripheral blood mononuclear cells, taken before stem cell transplant. The DNA is as follows: TGTGCCAGCAGCTCGACAGGGAAACGAGGAGGCTACACCTTC. Its protein product is CASSSTGKRGGYTF. The variable domain in full, with residues beyond the CDR3 obtained from the reference TRBV7-3 and TRBJ1-2 genes, is GAGVSQTPSNKVTEKGKYVELRCDPISGHTALYWYRQSLGQGPEFLIYFQGTGAADDSGLPNDRFFAVRPEGSVSTLKIQRTERGDSAVYLCASSSTGKRGGYTFGSGTRLTVV.